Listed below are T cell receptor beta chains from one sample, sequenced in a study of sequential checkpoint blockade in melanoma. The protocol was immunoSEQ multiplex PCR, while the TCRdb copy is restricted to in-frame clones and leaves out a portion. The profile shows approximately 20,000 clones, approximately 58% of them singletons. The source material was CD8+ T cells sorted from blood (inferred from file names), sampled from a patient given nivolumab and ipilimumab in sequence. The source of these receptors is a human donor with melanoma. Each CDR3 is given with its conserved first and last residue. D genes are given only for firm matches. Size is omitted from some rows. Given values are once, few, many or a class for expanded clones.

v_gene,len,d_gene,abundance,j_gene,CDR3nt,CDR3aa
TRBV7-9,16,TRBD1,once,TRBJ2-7,TGTGCCAGCAGCTTAGTAACAGGGGCGCATCCCTACGAGCAGTACTTC,CASSLVTGAHPYEQYF
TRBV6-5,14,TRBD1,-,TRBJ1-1,TGTGCCAGCAGACTGGGACAGACGAACACTGAAGCTTTCTTT,CASRLGQTNTEAFF
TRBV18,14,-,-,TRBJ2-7,TGTGCCAGCTCACCCCAACAGAGCTCCTACGAGCAGTACTTC,CASSPQQSSYEQYF
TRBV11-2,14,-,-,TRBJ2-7,TGTGCCAGCAGCTTCAGTGGGGCCTTCTACGAGCAGTACTTC,CASSFSGAFYEQYF
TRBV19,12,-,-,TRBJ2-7,TGTGCCAGTAGTACTAACTCCTACGAGCAGTACTTC,CASSTNSYEQYF
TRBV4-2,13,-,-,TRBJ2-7,TGTGCCAGCAGCCGGGATACAGGTTCCGAGCAGTACTTC,CASSRDTGSEQYF
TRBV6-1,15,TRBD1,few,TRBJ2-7,TGTGCCAGCAGTGGGACAGGGCCCGACTCCTACGAGCAGTACTTC,CASSGTGPDSYEQYF
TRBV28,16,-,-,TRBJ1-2,TGTGCCAGCAGTTTATTCATGGGGGGAGGAGACTATGGCTACACCTTC,CASSLFMGGGDYGYTF
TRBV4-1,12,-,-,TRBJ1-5,TGCGCCAGCAGCCACCTAGATCAGCCCCAGCATTTT,CASSHLDQPQHF
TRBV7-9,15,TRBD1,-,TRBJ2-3,TGTGCCAGCAGCTCCCTGGGACAGGGGGCAGATACGCAGTATTTT,CASSSLGQGADTQYF
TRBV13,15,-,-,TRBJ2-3,TGTGCCAGCAGCTTAAAAGAGGGCGGCACAGATACGCAGTATTTT,CASSLKEGGTDTQYF
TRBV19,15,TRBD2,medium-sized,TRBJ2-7,TGTGCCAGTAGTTGGCTAGCGGGACCAGCCTACGAGCAGTACTTC,CASSWLAGPAYEQYF
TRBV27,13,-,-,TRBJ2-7,TGTGCCAGCAGTTTGGGAAGGGGCGAGGAGCAGTACTTC,CASSLGRGEEQYF
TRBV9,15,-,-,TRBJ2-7,TGTGCCAGCAGTCGTCACGGACAGATGTCCTACGAGCAGTACTTC,CASSRHGQMSYEQYF
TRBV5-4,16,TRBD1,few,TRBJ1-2,TGTGCCAGCAGCTCTAACCGGGACAGGGCTTTACTTGGCTACACCTTC,CASSSNRDRALLGYTF
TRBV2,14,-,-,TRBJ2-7,TGTGCCAGCAGTGGAATCCCAGATCCCTACGAGCAGTACTTC,CASSGIPDPYEQYF
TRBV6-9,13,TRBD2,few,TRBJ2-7,TGTGCCAGCAGTTACGTGGCTAGCGGGGGGCAGTACTTC,CASSYVASGGQYF
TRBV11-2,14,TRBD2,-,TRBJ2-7,TGTGCCAGCAGCTCCACGGGGGGGTACTACGAGCAGTACTTC,CASSSTGGYYEQYF
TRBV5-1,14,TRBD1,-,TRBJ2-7,TGCGCCAGCAGCACCGGACAGGGGTCCTACGAGCAGTACTTC,CASSTGQGSYEQYF
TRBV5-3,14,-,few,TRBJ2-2,TGTGCCAGCAGCTTAATGGACTCACCCGGGGAGCTGTTTTTT,CASSLMDSPGELFF
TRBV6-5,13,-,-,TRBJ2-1,TGTGCCAGCGCCCTGGCCTCCTACAATGAGCAGTTCTTC,CASALASYNEQFF
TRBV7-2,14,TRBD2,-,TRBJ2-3,TGTGCCAGCAGCGCTAGCGGGACAACAGATACGCAGTATTTT,CASSASGTTDTQYF
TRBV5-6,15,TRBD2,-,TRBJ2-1,TGTGCCAGCAGCTTGGGGACTAGCTGGGGGAATGAGCAGTTCTTC,CASSLGTSWGNEQFF
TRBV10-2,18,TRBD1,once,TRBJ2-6,TGCGCCAGCAGTGAGAGGACAGGGGGCATGTCTGGGGCCAACGTCCTGACTTTC,CASSERTGGMSGANVLTF
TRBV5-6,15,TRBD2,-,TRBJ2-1,TGTGCCAGCAGCTTAAGCGGGAGAATAGTGGATGAGCAGTTCTTC,CASSLSGRIVDEQFF
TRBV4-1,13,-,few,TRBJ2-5,TGCGCCAGCAGCCTGGTGAACAAAGAGACCCAGTACTTC,CASSLVNKETQYF
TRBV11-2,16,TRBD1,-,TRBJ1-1,TGTGCCAGCAGCTCCCAGGGGGGTAGACTGAACACTGAAGCTTTCTTT,CASSSQGGRLNTEAFF
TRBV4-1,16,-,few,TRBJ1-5,TGCGCCAGCAGCCAAGGGGGGGGAGGGACCAATCAGCCCCAGCATTTT,CASSQGGGGTNQPQHF
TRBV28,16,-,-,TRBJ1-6,TGTGCCAGCAGTGCTTACAGGAGCTCCTATAATTCACCCCTCCACTTT,CASSAYRSSYNSPLHF
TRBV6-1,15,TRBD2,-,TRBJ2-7,TGTGCCAGCAGTGAATATGCGGGAGGGCCCTCCGAGCAGTACTTC,CASSEYAGGPSEQYF
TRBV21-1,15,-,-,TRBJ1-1,TGTGCCAGCAGCAAAGGACAGAAACTGAACACTGAAGCTTTCTTT,CASSKGQKLNTEAFF
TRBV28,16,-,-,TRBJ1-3,TGTGCCAGCAGTTTATGGGTTGGCGGGGCTGGAAACACCATATATTTT,CASSLWVGGAGNTIYF
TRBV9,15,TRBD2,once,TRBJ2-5,TGTGCCAGCAGCGTAGATAGCGGGGGGGGAGAGACCCAGTACTTC,CASSVDSGGGETQYF
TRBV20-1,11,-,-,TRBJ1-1,TGCAGTGCTAGTATAGGGGCGGAAGCTTTCTTT,CSASIGAEAFF
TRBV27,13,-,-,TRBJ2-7,TGTGCCAGCAGTTTAGGCAGGCCCTACGAGCAGTACTTC,CASSLGRPYEQYF
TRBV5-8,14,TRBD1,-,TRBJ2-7,TGTGCCAGCAGCTGGGGGACAGGGCAGTACGAGCAGTACTTC,CASSWGTGQYEQYF
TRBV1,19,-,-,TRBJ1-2,TGCACCAGCAGCGTCCATATGGGGCCGGCTCGCACCCTTTCCTATGGCTACACCTTC,CTSSVHMGPARTLSYGYTF
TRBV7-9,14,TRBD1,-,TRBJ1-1,TGTGCCAGCAGCTTAACAGGGGTGATCACTGAAGCTTTCTTT,CASSLTGVITEAFF
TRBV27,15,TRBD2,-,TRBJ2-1,TGTGCCAGCAGGATTCTAGCGGGGGGGCAAGGGGAGCAGTTCTTC,CASRILAGGQGEQFF
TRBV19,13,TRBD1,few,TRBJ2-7,TGTGCCACCACGGTGGGACAGGGGTACGAGCAGTACTTC,CATTVGQGYEQYF
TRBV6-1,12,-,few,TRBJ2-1,TGTGCCAGCAGTACTGGCGGTTATGAGCAGTTCTTC,CASSTGGYEQFF
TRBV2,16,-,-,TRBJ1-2,TGTGCCAGCAGCCTAAAATACAGGGAAAGCCTTTATGGCTACACCTTC,CASSLKYRESLYGYTF
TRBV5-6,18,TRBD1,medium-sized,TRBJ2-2,TGTGCCAGCAGCTTGTTGATTGGGAAAGACAGGGCCACCGGGGAGCTGTTTTTT,CASSLLIGKDRATGELFF
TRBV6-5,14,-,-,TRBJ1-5,TGTGCCAGCAGCCCGGGGACAAGCAATCAGCCCCAGCATTTT,CASSPGTSNQPQHF
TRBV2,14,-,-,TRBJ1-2,TGTGCCAGCATCCCCCGGTTGGTGAGCTATGGCTACACCTTC,CASIPRLVSYGYTF
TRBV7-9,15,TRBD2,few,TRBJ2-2,TGTGCCAGCAGCTTAGTGTCTAGCGGTCCCGGGGAGCTGTTTTTT,CASSLVSSGPGELFF
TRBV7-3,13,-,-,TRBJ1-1,TGTGCCAGCAGCTTGGGGGGTCAGAGCGAAGCTTTCTTT,CASSLGGQSEAFF
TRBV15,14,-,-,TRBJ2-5,TGTGCCACCAGCCTTCGACTGGGTACCGAGACCCAGTACTTC,CATSLRLGTETQYF
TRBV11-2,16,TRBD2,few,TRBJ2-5,TGTGCCAGCAGCCCGCCGGGACTAGCGGGGAGGGAGACCCAGTACTTC,CASSPPGLAGRETQYF